One sample yielded the 19 T cell receptor beta chains listed below, sequenced in a study of cytomegalovirus exposure and HLA in healthy donors. It was with 60 Vbeta and 13 Jbeta primers that the PCR ran. The repertoire was sequenced with immunoSEQ multiplex PCR; TCRdb's copy has only in-frame clones and lacks some. In total, the table holds about 210,000 clones. Sequenced input: PBMCs. The receptors stem from a woman aged 30 to 39 in good health and CMV-seropositive.

The chain combines TRBV7-2 with TRBJ2-2, with 9 bases lining up with TRBD1. V was pared by 2 bases and J by 5 bases, with 12 bases of the junction left unmatched. This CDR3 comprises 18 residues. Germline V gives CDR1 SGHTA, CDR2 FQGNSA. The CDR3 loop is CASSLTENRGHLTGELFF. The CDR3 nucleotides are TGTGCCAGCAGCTTAACGGAAAACAGGGGGCATTTAACCGGGGAGCTGTTTTTT. Complete variable domain (other parts from reference TRBV7-2 and TRBJ2-2): GAGVSQSPSNKVTEKGKDVELRCDPISGHTALYWYRQSLGQGLEFLIYFQGNSAPDKSGLPSDRFSAERTGGSVSTLTIQRTQQEDSAVYLCASSLTENRGHLTGELFFGEGSRLTVL.

The chain has TRBV14 and TRBJ2-7; TRBD2 is a possible D gene (6 bases). V was cut by 3 bases and J by 0 bases, with 12 bases left in between. Germline CDR1 SGHDN, CDR2 FVKESK. The CDR3 covers 15 residues. CDR3 sequence: CASSHSTSFSYEQYF. Written as DNA, the CDR3 is TGTGCCAGCAGCCACTCCACTAGCTTCTCCTACGAGCAGTACTTC.

This sequence joins TRBV7-2 and TRBJ1-4, with a tentative D call TRBD1 (5 bases). The CDR3 has 15 amino acids. CDR1 and CDR2 from the germline V gene are SGHTA and FQGNSA. V shed 3 bases and J shed 8 bases, with 16 bases lying between them. The chain's CDR3 is CASSFFSRAREKLFF. CDR3 in DNA: TGTGCCAGCAGCTTTTTTTCCAGGGCGAGAGAAAAACTGTTTTTT.

This sequence joins TRBV6-5 and TRBJ1-5; D is unresolved. V gave up 5 bases and J gave up 2 bases, with 10 bases separating them. The CDR3 sequence is 14 residues long. Germline assignment: CDR1 MNHEY and CDR2 SVGAGI. The CDR3 sequence is CASSDVEGNQPQHF. The CDR3 DNA is TGTGCCAGCAGTGACGTAGAGGGCAATCAGCCCCAGCATTTT.

V and J are TRBV2 and TRBJ1-2; D perhaps matches TRBD1 (5 bases). This CDR3 has 13 amino acids. V lost 5 bases to trimming and J lost 0 bases, with 7 bases between them. Germline V gene data show CDR1 as SNHLY and CDR2 as FYNNEI. The CDR3 nucleotides are TGTGCCAGCAGTTCGACAGCTAACTATGGCTACACCTTC. It translates to CASSSTANYGYTF.

The genes are TRBV19 and TRBJ1-2; 9 bases match TRBD1. Trimming cost V 7 bases and J 8 bases; bases outside gene matches: 5. CDR3 size: 12 residues. Germline values: CDR1 LNHDA, CDR2 SQIVND (reference sequence). The CDR3 bases are TGTGCCAGTATCGGGACAGGGTACGGCTACACCTTC. Translated, it gives CASIGTGYGYTF.

V gene TRBV7-8 combines with J gene TRBJ2-3, with TRBD2 as a possible D gene (7 bases). Germline V gives CDR1 SGHVS, CDR2 FQNEAQ. Trimming removed 5 bases from V and 2 bases from J, with 17 bases in between. CDR3 length: 16 amino acids. Here the CDR3 reads CASSHRRGLNTDTQYF. CDR3 nucleotides: TGTGCCAGCAGCCACCGGCGGGGGCTAAACACAGATACGCAGTATTTT. The whole variable domain, filled in from reference TRBV7-8 and TRBJ2-3, reads GAGVSQSPRYKVAKRGQDVALRCDPISGHVSLFWYQQALGQGPEFLTYFQNEAQLDKSGLPSDRFFAERPEGSVSTLKIQRTQQEDSAVYLCASSHRRGLNTDTQYFGPGTRLTVL.

A word on this clone: The same CDR3 is also encoded by other DNA sequences in this sample. The chain uses TRBV6-5 and TRBJ1-2, with TRBD1 identical over 8 bases. Germline CDR1 is MNHEY and CDR2 is SVGAGI. The CDR3 is 13 residues long. The ends lost 6 bases at V and 3 bases at J; junction bases unmatched: 3. The CDR3 sequence: CASSPDRDYGYTF. CDR3 coding DNA: TGTGCCAGCAGCCCGGACAGGGACTATGGCTACACCTTC.

The V gene is TRBV27, the J gene TRBJ1-5, with D possibly TRBD1 on 6 matching bases. Germline V CDR1 and CDR2: MNHEY, SMNVEV (reference sequence). V lost 6 bases and J lost 7, with 16 bases in between. The CDR3 extends over 14 amino acids. CDR3 region: CASRNLGARQPQHF. In DNA, the CDR3 is TGTGCCAGCAGAAATTTGGGGGCGCGGCAGCCCCAGCATTTT.

The chain is built from TRBV9 and TRBJ1-4; 8 positions agree with TRBD1. CDR3 length: 14 amino acids. The germline V gene has CDR1 SGDLS and CDR2 YYNGEE. With 3 bases clipped from V and 5 bases from J, the junction kept 3 bases outside the gene matches. The CDR3 coding sequence is TGTGCCAGCAGCGCTGGACAGGGAAATGAAAAACTGTTTTTT. Translated: CASSAGQGNEKLFF.

The chain combines TRBV13 with TRBJ2-1; possible D gene TRBD1, 6 bases. The V gene's germline CDR1 is PRHDT and CDR2 FYEKMQ (reference sequence). CDR3 length: 18 residues. Between the trimmed V and J ends, which lost 1 base and 1 base, there was a span of 17 bases. Here the CDR3 DNA reads TGTGCCAGCAGCTTAGTAGACCTGTGGCAGGGGTCCTACAATGAGCAGTTCTTC. Protein sequence: CASSLVDLWQGSYNEQFF.

V gene TRBV10-2 combines with J gene TRBJ1-1; no firm D call. The germline V gene encodes CDR1 WSHSY and CDR2 SAAADI. This CDR3 is 13 amino acids long. The V end lost 7 bases, the J end lost 1 base, and 10 bases lay between the germline ends. In DNA form, the CDR3 reads TGCGCCAGCATTAACGGGGAGAACACTGAAGCTTTCTTT. It translates to CASINGENTEAFF.

The V and J genes are TRBV9 and TRBJ2-1; 9 positions match TRBD2. The CDR3 sequence is 16 residues long. Germline CDR1 is SGDLS and CDR2 is YYNGEE. V gave up 0 bases and J gave up 4 bases; unmatched junction bases: 5. CDR3 in DNA: TGTGCCAGCAGCGTAGAGCCGCTAGCGGGGTACAATGAGCAGTTCTTC. It is translated as CASSVEPLAGYNEQFF.

The genes are TRBV6-5 and TRBJ1-5, with no clear D. CDR1 and CDR2 (germline): MNHEY, SVGAGI. CDR3 size: 13 residues. CDR3: CVGRLNSNQPQHF. DNA for the CDR3: TGTGTGGGCAGGCTTAATAGCAATCAGCCCCAGCATTTT.

The gene calls are TRBV5-8 and TRBJ1-5; no reliable D call. The CDR3 covers 14 residues. V lost 1 base, J lost 9 bases, and 14 bases lay in between. In germline, CDR1 is SGHTS, CDR2 YDEGEE. The CDR3: CASSLNLPGVPQHF. CDR3 DNA: TGTGCCAGCAGCTTGAATCTCCCGGGAGTGCCCCAGCATTTT.

The V call is TRBV6-5, the J call TRBJ2-1, with D maybe TRBD2 (5 bases). From germline, CDR1 is MNHEY and CDR2 SVGAGI. This CDR3 comprises 14 residues. Trimming pared 6 bases from V and 4 bases from J, leaving 13 bases between. The CDR3 sequence is CASSPGYPYNEQFF. In DNA, the CDR3 is TGTGCCAGCAGCCCGGGATACCCTTACAATGAGCAGTTCTTC.

The chain carries TRBV9 and TRBJ2-7, with D possibly matching TRBD1 (6 bases). Trimming removed 0 bases at V and 3 bases at J, with 13 bases between. From germline, CDR1 is SGDLS and CDR2 YYNGEE. This CDR3 contains 15 residues. The CDR3 reads CASSVGQEVGYEQYF. The CDR3 DNA is TGTGCCAGCAGCGTAGGACAGGAGGTAGGCTACGAGCAGTACTTC. Full variable domain (remainder filled in from reference TRBV9 and TRBJ2-7): DSGVTQTPKHLITATGQRVTLRCSPRSGDLSVYWYQQSLDQGLQFLIQYYNGEERAKGNILERFSAQQFPDLHSELNLSSLELGDSALYFCASSVGQEVGYEQYFGPGTRLTVT.

The chain employs TRBV5-1 and TRBJ2-1; TRBD1 aligns across 12 bases. Germline CDR1 is SGHRS and CDR2 is YFSETQ. The CDR3 consists of 14 residues. The trim removed 8 bases at V and 8 bases at J, leaving 8 bases unmatched. The DNA for the CDR3 is TGCGCCAGTCTCCGGGACAGGGGGCAGGATGAGCAGTTCTTC. It is translated as CASLRDRGQDEQFF.

V is TRBV25-1 and J is TRBJ1-1, with 9 bases aligning to TRBD1. Germline-derived CDR1 and CDR2 are MGHDK and SYGVNS. The V gene end was trimmed by 3 bases and the J gene end by 3 bases; junction bases not matched to a gene: 5. This CDR3 region has 15 residues. CDR3 nucleotide sequence: TGTGCCAGCAGTGATGTTCGGACAGGGGACACTGAAGCTTTCTTT. Translated: CASSDVRTGDTEAFF.